Listed here are 24 T cell receptor beta chains from one sample, sequenced in a study of CD8 T cells in ankylosing spondylitis (dated by TCRdb to the late 2010s). The receptor library was made with 5' RACE. Sequencing relied on an Illumina HiSeq 2500. The public reads were quality trimmed at Q25 with fastp and then assembled into clones with MiXCR by TCRdb, keeping productive beta chains. Entries are consolidated by CDR3 protein sequence, retaining the most common genes and DNA. The table for this sample lists about 36,000 distinct CDR3 sequences; 8% to 13% of them were counted only once. Around 21% of the sample is taken by the ten largest. The sequencing sample was made of synovial fluid, either unsorted or a sorted T cell fraction (not recorded which). The receptor set was obtained from a male donor with ankylosing spondylitis.

This clonotype has ten or more counts. The V and J genes are TRBV29-1 and TRBJ2-1, with a weak D call TRBD2 (6 bases). This CDR3 has 19 amino acids. Germline lookup yields CDR1 SQVTM and CDR2 ANQGSEA. Trimming shortened V by 1 base and J by 0 bases, and 22 bases separated the two germline ends. The CDR3 sequence: CSVEGFYGSGSPSYNEQFF. The CDR3 DNA follows: TGCAGCGTTGAAGGATTTTATGGTAGCGGATCACCCTCCTACAATGAGCAGTTCTTC.

This chain uses TRBV6-1 with TRBJ2-3; D is unresolved. This CDR3 region has 16 residues. The germline V gene encodes CDR1 MNHNS and CDR2 SASEGT. With 6 bases removed from V and 0 bases from J, the gap between germline ends came to 16 bases. CDR3 protein: CASRMGSMLSTDTQYF. As DNA, the CDR3 is TGTGCCAGCAGGATGGGGTCTATGCTTAGCACAGATACGCAGTATTTT.

This clonotype has just a few counts. V gene TRBV25-1 combines with J gene TRBJ2-7; 7 bases are shared with TRBD1. V lost 8 bases and J lost 3; bases outside the gene matches: 7. The length of the CDR3 is 13 residues. Germline lookup yields CDR1 MGHDK and CDR2 SYGVNS. The CDR3 region has the DNA TGTGCCAGCGCGAGACAGGGATTCTACGAGCAGTACTTC. It codes for CASARQGFYEQYF.

This clonotype was counted only a few times. A junction boundary mismatches the germline segment, possibly from a read error. The chain recombines TRBV19 with TRBJ2-5, with D hard to call. Germline CDR1 reads LNHDA; CDR2 reads SQIVND (reference sequence). CDR3 length: 13 amino acids. CDR3 sequence: CASNIDVEETQYF. The CDR3 DNA reads as TGTGCCAGTAATATAGATGTTGAAGAGACCCAGTACTTC. Complete variable domain (other parts from reference TRBV19 and TRBJ2-5): DGGITQSPKYLFRKEGQNVTLSCEQNLNHDAMYWYRQDPGQGLRLIYYSQIVNDFQKGDIAEGYSVSREKKESFPLTVTSAQKNPTAFYLCASNIDVEETQYFGPGTRLLVL.

This clonotype was counted at least ten times. The gene calls are TRBV29-1 and TRBJ2-2; D call uncertain. Germline V gene data show CDR1 as SQVTM and CDR2 as ANQGSEA. Trimming took 4 bases from V and 7 from J, leaving 7 bases between them. The CDR3 has 11 amino acids. CDR3 residues: CSVALGGELFF. As DNA, the CDR3 is TGCAGCGTTGCCTTGGGCGGGGAGCTGTTTTTT.

The chain recombines TRBV6-1 with TRBJ1-4; D gene uncertain. V was shortened by 1 base and J by 7 bases, with 13 bases between the two germline ends. The germline CDR1 and CDR2 sequences are MNHNS and SASEGT. CDR3 length: 15 amino acids. CDR3 in DNA: TGTGCCAGCAGTGAAGGAGGAGGGTACGGTGAAAAACTGTTTTTT. As protein: CASSEGGGYGEKLFF.

There are many counts of this clonotype. The V call is TRBV5-1, the J call TRBJ2-7; 11 bases fit TRBD1. Looked up from germline, CDR1 is SGHRS and CDR2 is YFSETQ. J lost 4 bases, V lost 2 bases, and 2 bases had no gene match. CDR3 length equals 14 residues. Here the CDR3 reads CASSLGQGAYEQYF. CDR3 nucleotide sequence: TGCGCCAGCAGCTTAGGACAGGGGGCGTACGAGCAGTACTTC.

This chain links TRBV7-8 with TRBJ2-2, with 8 positions matching TRBD1. V lost 7 bases to trimming and J lost 6 bases; unmatched junction nucleotides: 10. The germline gives CDR1 SGHVS, CDR2 FQNEAQ. The CDR3 runs 15 residues. The CDR3 DNA is TGTGCCAGCACTGTGGGACAGGTATCTTCCGGGGAGCTGTTTTTT. Its protein is CASTVGQVSSGELFF.

The chain has TRBV6-1 and TRBJ2-7; possibly TRBD1 for D (5 bases). This CDR3 has 15 amino acids. From germline, CDR1 is MNHNS and CDR2 SASEGT. V was shortened by 6 bases and J by 2 bases, with 17 bases between the two germline ends. The CDR3 region has the DNA TGTGCCAGCAGCTCGTGGACAATCTTAGCCTACGAGCAGTACTTC. Translated, it gives CASSSWTILAYEQYF.

The chain couples TRBV5-1 to TRBJ2-4; 9 nucleotides align to TRBD1. This CDR3 region has 17 residues. Germline CDR1 SGHRS, CDR2 YFSETQ. V shed 3 bases and J 0 bases; nucleotides not matched to a gene: 7. The CDR3 DNA sequence: TGCGCCAGCAGCTCCTTTACAGGGGGCATAGCCAAAAACATTCAGTACTTC. It specifies CASSSFTGGIAKNIQYF.

This clonotype was picked up many times. The chain employs TRBV29-1 and TRBJ2-7, with D possibly being TRBD2 (7 bases). The V and J ends lost 5 bases and 0 bases respectively, with 17 bases between them. Germline CDR1 SQVTM, CDR2 ANQGSEA. CDR3 size: 15 residues. The CDR3 bases are TGCAGCGTTTGGGCGAGCGGGGACAACTCCTACGAGCAGTACTTC. Translating it yields CSVWASGDNSYEQYF.

This clonotype was found many times. This chain connects TRBV7-3 to TRBJ1-1, with D perhaps TRBD1 (6 bases). Germline-derived CDR1 and CDR2 are SGHTA and FQGTGA. CDR3 length: 18 amino acids. V was trimmed by 5 bases and J by 1 base, leaving 23 bases between them. The CDR3 DNA reads as TGTGCCAGCAGCCCCTATCCTACCCAGACAGGCCAGAACACTGAAGCTTTCTTT. This gives the protein CASSPYPTQTGQNTEAFF.

The CDR3 loop is CASRRRGSGFEQYF. CDR3 bases: TGTGCCAGCAGGCGGCGGGGGAGCGGTTTCGAGCAGTACTTC. The V call is TRBV21-1, the J call TRBJ2-7; TRBD1, as called in the table, went unchecked against the DNA. TRBV21-1 has pseudogene status. The CDR3 runs to 14 residues.

This clonotype was seen many times. CDR3 amino acids: CASSYRTSGRNEQFF. The CDR3 DNA follows: TGTGCCAGCAGCTACCGGACTAGCGGGAGGAACGAGCAGTTCTTC. The rearrangement joins TRBV7-9 to TRBJ2-1; the match to TRBD2 covers 14 bases. Germline V gene data show CDR1 as SEHNR and CDR2 as FQNEAQ (reference sequence). The CDR3 totals 15 residues. With V trimmed by 4 bases and J by 10 bases, 6 bases remained unmatched.

V is TRBV7-8 and J is TRBJ1-1; the D is unclear. The CDR3 loop spans 13 amino acids. Germline V gene lookup returns CDR1 SGHVS and CDR2 FQNEAQ. Trimming pared 3 bases from V and 7 bases from J, leaving 12 bases between. The CDR3 region is CASSFGGDHEAFF. The CDR3 nucleotides are TGTGCCAGCAGCTTTGGCGGCGACCATGAAGCTTTCTTT.

The chain combines TRBV7-7 with TRBJ2-1; 14 bases agree with TRBD2. This CDR3 is built from 18 residues. Germline CDR1 is SSHAT and CDR2 is FNYEAQ (reference sequence). J gave up 9 bases and V 5 bases, and 15 bases lay outside the gene matches. This chain's CDR3 is CASSPGLAGVGAQSEQFF. The CDR3 DNA is TGTGCCAGCAGCCCGGGACTAGCGGGAGTGGGCGCACAATCTGAGCAGTTCTTC.

This clonotype has only a few counts. The gene calls are TRBV7-2 and TRBJ2-7; 9 bases are a match to TRBD2. Germline V gives CDR1 SGHTA, CDR2 FQGNSA. The CDR3 loop spans 14 amino acids. The V gene end was trimmed by 5 bases and the J gene end by 7 bases; junction bases not matched to a gene: 9. The CDR3 region is CASSPPGLAREQYF. CDR3 bases: TGTGCCAGCAGCCCCCCGGGACTAGCAAGGGAGCAGTACTTC.

The chain combines TRBV7-8 with TRBJ2-7; D unresolved. Germline loops: CDR1 SGHVS, CDR2 FQNEAQ. This CDR3 contains 13 residues. Trimming left V 1 base short and J 6 bases short, with 10 bases between. CDR3 DNA: TGTGCCAGCAGCTTAGGCGGCCTCGCCGAGCAGTACTTC. It specifies CASSLGGLAEQYF.

The table lists this clonotype with many counts. This chain joins TRBV28 and TRBJ1-2; no firm D call. CDR1 is MDHEN and CDR2 is SYDVKM in the germline V gene. The V end lost 5 bases, the J end lost 6 bases, and 4 bases lay between the germline ends. This CDR3 has 10 amino acids. DNA of the CDR3: TGTGCCAGCAGTGCTAATGGCTACACCTTC. Its translation: CASSANGYTF.

This clonotype has more than one count but fewer than ten. The rearrangement uses TRBV18 and TRBJ2-7; tentatively, D is TRBD2 (5 bases). The CDR3 runs to 15 residues. The V end lost 1 base, the J end lost 0 bases, and 10 bases lay between the germline ends. Germline CDR1 reads KGHSH; CDR2 reads LQKENI. CDR3: CASSPRPADSYEQYF. For the CDR3, the DNA is TGTGCCAGCTCACCACGGCCAGCGGACTCCTACGAGCAGTACTTC.

The V gene is TRBV5-1, the J gene TRBJ2-7, with 10 bases identical to TRBD1. Unmatched junction bases numbered 6, after V lost 4 bases and J lost 5 bases. This CDR3 comprises 14 residues. Germline assignment: CDR1 SGHRS and CDR2 YFSETQ. DNA for the CDR3: TGCGCCAGCAGCGTCTGGGACAGGGGCGACGAGCAGTACTTC. This translates into CASSVWDRGDEQYF. Combining the CDR3 with reference TRBV5-1 and TRBJ2-7 gives the whole variable domain KAGVTQTPRYLIKTRGQQVTLSCSPISGHRSVSWYQQTPGQGLQFLFEYFSETQRNKGNFPGRFSGRQFSNSRSEMNVSTLELGDSALYLCASSVWDRGDEQYFGPGTRLTVT.

This chain links TRBV3-1 with TRBJ2-3; maybe TRBD1 (5 bases). Germline V gene lookup returns CDR1 LGHDT and CDR2 YNNKEL (reference sequence). The CDR3 runs 15 residues. The V and J ends lost 2 bases and 2 bases respectively, with 11 bases between them. CDR3 amino acids: CASSQMTDTTDTQYF. The DNA of the CDR3 is TGTGCCAGCAGCCAAATGACAGACACCACAGATACGCAGTATTTT.

This chain links TRBV4-3 with TRBJ2-7; D perhaps matches TRBD2 (7 bases). V shed 2 bases and J shed 5 bases, with 16 bases lying between them. Germline loops: CDR1 LGHNA, CDR2 YSLEER. The CDR3 consists of 15 residues. This chain's CDR3 is CASSQWRGGRDEQYF. As DNA, the CDR3 is TGCGCCAGCAGCCAATGGCGCGGGGGCCGGGACGAGCAGTACTTC.

In the case of this clonotype: Being one base from a much bigger clone, this may be a read error. The chain uses TRBV28 and TRBJ2-3; 10 positions agree with TRBD2. Germline CDR1 is MDHEN and CDR2 is SYDVKM. The ends lost 2 bases at V and 12 bases at J; junction bases unmatched: 8. The CDR3 consists of 14 residues. CDR3 loop: CASSLETSGSPQYF. The CDR3 nucleotides are TGTGCCAGCAGTTTAGAGACTAGCGGGTCACCCCAGTATTTT. The full variable domain, completed using reference TRBV28 and TRBJ2-3, is DVKVTQSSRYLVKRTGEKVFLECVQDMDHENMFWYRQDPGLGLRLIYFSYDVKMKEKGDIPEGYSVSREKKERFSLILESASTNQTSMYLCASSLETSGSPQYFGPGTRLTVL.